This is a list of T cell receptor beta chains from one sample in a study of blood T cell repertoires in COVID-19. Measured with immunoSEQ multiplex PCR; TCRdb has only the in-frame clones, and not every one. The sample lists about 480,000 clones, about 88% occurring once. The specimen was peripheral blood. The source is a man between 18 and 35 years old with COVID-19, enrolled during active disease. The CDR3 runs from the conserved cysteine through the conserved F or W. Each record gives: V gene, clone size, J gene, D gene, CDR3 protein, CDR3 DNA. The D gene is left open where the match is weak. The size field is filled for only some rows; it gives once, few, many or a size class.

V: TRBV9; size: -; J: TRBJ1-3; D: TRBD1; CDR3: CASSVEEGGLGNTIYF; DNA: TGTGCCAGCAGCGTAGAAGAAGGGGGCCTTGGAAACACCATATATTTT
V: TRBV14; size: once; J: TRBJ2-2; D: TRBD1; CDR3: CASSETGGASLGELFF; DNA: TGTGCCAGCAGCGAAACAGGGGGCGCGTCTCTCGGGGAGCTGTTTTTT
V: TRBV7-6; size: -; J: TRBJ2-7; D: TRBD1; CDR3: CASSLSTGYPYEQYF; DNA: TGTGCCAGCAGCTTATCGACAGGGTACCCCTACGAGCAGTACTTC
V: TRBV9; size: -; J: TRBJ2-1; D: TRBD2; CDR3: CASSVEPEALAGIYNEQFF; DNA: TGTGCCAGCAGCGTAGAGCCAGAGGCCCTAGCGGGGATATACAATGAGCAGTTCTTC
V: TRBV10-1; size: -; J: TRBJ2-5; D: TRBD1; CDR3: CASSDHRDSSLGDQETQYF; DNA: TGCGCCAGCAGTGATCACCGGGACAGTTCCCTCGGGGACCAAGAGACCCAGTACTTC
V: TRBV12-5; size: -; J: TRBJ1-3; D: TRBD1; CDR3: CASGMTGSSGNTIYF; DNA: TGTGCTAGTGGGATGACAGGGAGCTCTGGAAACACCATATATTTT
V: TRBV7-3; size: -; J: TRBJ1-1; D: -; CDR3: CASSLDGRTEAFF; DNA: TGTGCCAGCAGCTTAGATGGGAGAACTGAAGCTTTCTTT
V: TRBV19; size: few; J: TRBJ1-1; D: -; CDR3: CASSIGTAAYTEAFF; DNA: TGTGCCAGTAGTATAGGGACAGCCGCATACACTGAAGCTTTCTTT
V: TRBV12-5; size: -; J: TRBJ2-7; D: -; CDR3: CASGVSYEQYF; DNA: TGTGCTAGTGGTGTATCGTACGAGCAGTACTTC
V: TRBV11-3; size: once; J: TRBJ2-1; D: -; CDR3: CASSPRSVTYNEQFF; DNA: TGTGCCAGCAGTCCACGGAGCGTAACCTACAATGAGCAGTTCTTC
V: TRBV7-8; size: -; J: TRBJ2-7; D: -; CDR3: CASSVLQGYEQYF; DNA: TGTGCCAGCAGCGTGTTACAGGGCTACGAGCAGTACTTC
V: TRBV6-1; size: -; J: TRBJ1-5; D: -; CDR3: CASSGSTGFPNQPQHF; DNA: TGTGCCAGCAGTGGATCTACAGGGTTCCCCAATCAGCCCCAGCATTTT
V: TRBV4-2; size: -; J: TRBJ1-5; D: -; CDR3: CASSHGIYSNQPQHF; DNA: TGTGCCAGCAGCCACGGTATATATAGCAATCAGCCCCAGCATTTT
V: TRBV18; size: -; J: TRBJ2-7; D: TRBD1; CDR3: CASSITGDYSYEQYF; DNA: TGTGCCAGCTCAATAACAGGGGATTACTCCTACGAGCAGTACTTC
V: TRBV30; size: -; J: TRBJ2-7; D: TRBD2; CDR3: CAWDGLGWSEQYF; DNA: TGTGCCTGGGATGGACTAGGATGGTCGGAGCAGTACTTC
V: TRBV12-3/TRBV12-4; size: -; J: TRBJ2-2; D: TRBD1; CDR3: CANLQGSTGELFF; DNA: TGTGCCAACCTACAGGGGTCCACCGGGGAGCTGTTTTTT
V: TRBV4-1; size: -; J: TRBJ2-5; D: -; CDR3: CASSQDPPGALETQYF; DNA: TGCGCCAGCAGCCAAGATCCCCCGGGAGCGTTGGAGACCCAGTACTTC
V: TRBV6-1; size: few; J: TRBJ1-6; D: -; CDR3: CASSELSGRGNSPLHF; DNA: TGTGCCAGCAGTGAATTGAGTGGCAGGGGTAATTCACCCCTCCACTTT
V: TRBV3-1/TRBV3-2; size: -; J: TRBJ2-3; D: -; CDR3: CASSARGHGTDTQYF; DNA: TGTGCCAGCAGCGCGCGGGGGCATGGGACAGATACGCAGTATTTT
V: TRBV18; size: -; J: TRBJ1-1; D: -; CDR3: CASSQKRQENTEAFF; DNA: TGTGCCAGCTCACAAAAAAGACAGGAGAACACTGAAGCTTTCTTT
V: TRBV5-1; size: -; J: TRBJ2-1; D: -; CDR3: CASSRPDLTGREQFF; DNA: TGCGCCAGCAGCCGTCCGGACCTCACAGGCAGGGAGCAGTTCTTC
V: TRBV5-8; size: -; J: TRBJ1-4; D: -; CDR3: CASSYGGLATNEKLFF; DNA: TGTGCCAGCAGCTATGGGGGACTGGCGACTAATGAAAAACTGTTTTTT
V: TRBV28; size: -; J: TRBJ1-1; D: -; CDR3: CASSFAENTEAFF; DNA: TGTGCCAGCAGTTTTGCGGAGAACACTGAAGCTTTCTTT